This TCR beta chain was sequenced for a study of OX40 agonist ivuxolimab in advanced cancers. Some clones are missing from TCRdb's copy, which holds only in-frame ones; the method was immunoSEQ multiplex PCR. The table records some 57,000 clones, about four fifths of them present only once. The V gene end was trimmed by 5 bases and the J gene end by 3 bases; junction bases not matched to a gene: 3. This CDR3 has 13 amino acids. CDR1 is MNHEY, CDR2 SVGAGI, per germline. Sample: CD4+ or CD8+ T cells sorted from blood, taken in a trial of the OX40 agonist ivuxolimab. The receptor comes from an adult with an advanced solid tumor such as melanoma, head and neck, liver or kidney cancer. The chain has TRBV6-5 and TRBJ1-2; 7 bases map to TRBD1. CDR3 in amino acids: CASSPDRDYGYTF. The CDR3 nucleotides are TGTGCCAGCAGTCCCGACAGGGACTATGGCTACACCTTC.